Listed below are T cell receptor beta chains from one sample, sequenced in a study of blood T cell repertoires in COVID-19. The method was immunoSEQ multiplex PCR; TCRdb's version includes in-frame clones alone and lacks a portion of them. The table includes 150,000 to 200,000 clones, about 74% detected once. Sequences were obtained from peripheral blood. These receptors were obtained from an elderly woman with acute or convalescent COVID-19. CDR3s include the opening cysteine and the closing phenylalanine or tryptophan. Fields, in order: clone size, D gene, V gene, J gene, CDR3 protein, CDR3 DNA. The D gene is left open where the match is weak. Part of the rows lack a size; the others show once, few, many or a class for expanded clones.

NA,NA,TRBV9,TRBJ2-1,CASSVGRWSESDNEQFF,TGTGCCAGCAGCGTGGGGAGGTGGTCGGAGTCGGACAATGAGCAGTTCTTC
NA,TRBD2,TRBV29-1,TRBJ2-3,CSVGTGTSGTDTQYF,TGCAGCGTGGGTACCGGGACTAGCGGCACAGATACGCAGTATTTT
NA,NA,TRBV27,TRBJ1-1,CASSLFAGNTEAFF,TGTGCCAGCAGTTTATTCGCAGGGAACACTGAAGCTTTCTTT
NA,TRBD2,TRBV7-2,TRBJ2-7,CASSPGTNTYEQYF,TGTGCCAGCAGCCCGGGGACTAACACCTACGAGCAGTACTTC
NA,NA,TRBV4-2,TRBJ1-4,CASSQDNRVDEKLFF,TGTGCCAGCAGCCAAGATAACAGGGTGGATGAAAAACTGTTTTTT
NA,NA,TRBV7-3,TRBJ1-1,CASSQTGGTEAFF,TGTGCCAGCAGCCAAACCGGGGGCACTGAAGCTTTCTTT
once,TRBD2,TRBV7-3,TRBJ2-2,CASSLSGTSNTGELFF,TGTGCCAGCAGCTTATCCGGGACTAGCAATACCGGGGAGCTGTTTTTT
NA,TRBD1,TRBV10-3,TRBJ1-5,CAMGQGNQPQHF,TGTGCCATGGGACAGGGCAATCAGCCCCAGCATTTT
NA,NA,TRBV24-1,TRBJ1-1,CATSDSQGIDGAAFF,TGTGCCACCAGTGACTCTCAGGGGATCGACGGGGCAGCTTTCTTT
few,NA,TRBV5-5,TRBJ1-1,CASSFTRGGNTEAFF,TGTGCCAGCAGCTTCACTAGAGGGGGGAACACTGAAGCTTTCTTT
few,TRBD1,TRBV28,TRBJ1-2,CASSLGTGGIYGYTF,TGTGCCAGCAGTTTAGGGACAGGGGGGATCTATGGCTACACCTTC
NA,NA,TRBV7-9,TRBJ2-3,CASLGGSGSTDTQYF,TGTGCCAGCCTAGGTGGTAGCGGTAGCACAGATACGCAGTATTTT
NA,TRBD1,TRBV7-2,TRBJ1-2,CASSPPPGQGIGYTF,TGTGCCAGCAGCCCCCCTCCGGGACAGGGTATAGGCTACACCTTC
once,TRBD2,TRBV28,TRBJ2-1,CASSPGLAGLNEQFF,TGTGCCAGCAGTCCGGGACTAGCGGGACTCAATGAGCAGTTCTTC
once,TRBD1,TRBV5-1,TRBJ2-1,CASSSPSGTGLADEQFF,TGCGCCAGCAGCAGCCCCTCCGGGACAGGGTTAGCGGATGAGCAGTTCTTC
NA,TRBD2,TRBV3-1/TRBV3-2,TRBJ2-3,CASSQGSGASTDTQYF,TGTGCCAGCAGCCAAGGTAGCGGGGCGAGCACAGATACGCAGTATTTT